Here is one T cell receptor (beta chain) with its context. Per the study methods: The authors estimated nucleated cell counts from reference gene primer amplification. Some clones are missing from TCRdb's copy, which holds only in-frame ones; the method was immunoSEQ multiplex PCR. Clone size and V and J calls were adopted from that table, with D and trimming inferred from the DNA. The table has about 150,000 clones, 80% to 90% seen once; the top ten hold around an eighth. Seattle enrolled patients during active infection and tracked them longitudinally. The data belong to a study of blood T cell repertoires in COVID-19. Overall study context: Spain, Italy and the United States supplied samples that represented acute and convalescent COVID-19. The analysed material was cDNA or gDNA that came from T cells, B-cell-depleted T cells, or PBMCs.

With V trimmed by 0 bases and J by 5 bases, 5 bases remained unmatched. The CDR3 length is 15 residues. CDR1 is WNHNN and CDR2 is SYGVQD in the germline V gene (reference sequence). The sample comprised peripheral blood. The clonotype comes from a man aged 18 to 30 with COVID-19, enrolled during active disease. The V gene is TRBV10-1, the J gene TRBJ2-5, with 8 bases that match TRBD2. The CDR3 region is CASSESREGEETQYF. In DNA, the CDR3 is TGCGCCAGCAGTGAGTCCCGGGAGGGCGAGGAGACCCAGTACTTC.